This passage covers 32 T cell receptor beta chains from one sample sequenced in a study of cytomegalovirus exposure and HLA in healthy donors. PCR primers comprised 60 Vbeta and 13 Jbeta primers. Profiled with immunoSEQ multiplex PCR; TCRdb holds only in-frame clones, not every one. The sample lists approximately 52,000 clones; 55% to 75% were seen once. The sequenced sample was PBMCs. Every receptor here comes from a man in his forties in good health and CMV-seropositive.

The chain employs TRBV29-1 and TRBJ1-2, with D perhaps TRBD1 (5 bases). CDR1 SQVTM and CDR2 ANQGSEA come from the germline V gene. The CDR3 is 13 residues long. With 2 bases removed from V and 0 bases from J, the gap between germline ends came to 7 bases. The DNA for the CDR3 is TGCAGCGTTGAACAGGGCCCTAACTATGGCTACACCTTC. It encodes CSVEQGPNYGYTF.

The chain has TRBV4-2 and TRBJ1-2, with D tentatively TRBD1 (5 bases). From germline, CDR1 is LGHNA and CDR2 YNFKEQ. This CDR3 contains 15 residues. Trimming took off 1 base at V and 6 bases at J, with 15 bases between the two ends. The CDR3 region is CASSQAGLRVDGYTF. As DNA, the CDR3 is TGTGCCAGCAGCCAAGCAGGGTTAAGAGTAGATGGCTACACCTTC.

The chain employs TRBV27 and TRBJ1-1, with a tentative D call TRBD1 (5 bases). The length of the CDR3 is 12 residues. Germline V lookup: CDR1 MNHEY, CDR2 SMNVEV (reference sequence). V lost 3 bases to trimming and J lost 9 bases, with 11 bases between them. The CDR3 loop reads CASSFRQGKAFF. The CDR3 DNA is TGTGCCAGCAGTTTTAGGCAGGGAAAAGCTTTCTTT.

The CDR3 nucleotides are TGTGCCAGCAGCTTGGGTCGGACAGGGGGACGGGTTAGTGGCTACACCTTC. Amino acid sequence: CASSLGRTGGRVSGYTF. The chain uses TRBV5-6 and TRBJ1-2, with 10 nucleotides matching TRBD1. The CDR3 loop spans 17 amino acids. The V segment lost 0 bases and the J segment 7 bases; nucleotides outside the gene matches: 12. Per germline, CDR1 SGHDT and CDR2 YYEEEE.

Only a few counts were recorded for this clone. The gene calls are TRBV5-1 and TRBJ2-7; 10 bases fit TRBD2. Trimming cost V 0 bases and J 0 bases; bases outside gene matches: 3. This CDR3 is 16 amino acids long. CDR1 is SGHRS, CDR2 YFSETQ, per germline. Here the CDR3 reads CASSLDSGGDSYEQYF. CDR3 DNA: TGCGCCAGCAGCTTGGACAGCGGGGGGGACTCCTACGAGCAGTACTTC.

A few counts support this clone. This chain uses TRBV2 with TRBJ2-6; D is unclear. Trimming removed 5 bases at V and 3 bases at J, with 8 bases between. This CDR3 has 14 amino acids. Germline CDR1 and CDR2: SNHLY and FYNNEI. This CDR3 reads CASSPGSGANVLTF. The CDR3 DNA is TGTGCCAGCAGTCCGGGTAGTGGGGCCAACGTCCTGACTTTC.

In regard to this clone: At one of its ends the junction is not consistent with the germline gene, which may arise from a read error. The V and J genes are TRBV27 and TRBJ2-3, with D unclear. This CDR3 comprises 13 residues. The germline V gene has CDR1 MNHEY and CDR2 SMNVEV (reference sequence). The DNA of the CDR3 is TGTGCCGGCAGATCCGGAGCTTCGAATACGCAGTATTTT. It encodes CAGRSGASNTQYF.

V usage is TRBV7-9 and J usage is TRBJ1-2; TRBD1 aligns across 9 bases. The CDR3 length is 11 residues. Germline V gives CDR1 SEHNR, CDR2 FQNEAQ (reference sequence). The CDR3 reads CAVDRGTGYTF. The CDR3 DNA reads TGTGCTGTCGACAGGGGGACTGGCTACACCTTC.

V and J are TRBV7-8 and TRBJ1-3; 9 positions agree with TRBD1. V shed 5 bases, J shed 2 bases, and the junction held 4 bases outside the gene matches. The CDR3 totals 15 residues. In germline, CDR1 is SGHVS, CDR2 FQNEAQ. CDR3 loop: CASSDRGGTGNTIYF. In DNA, the CDR3 is TGTGCCAGCAGCGACAGGGGGGGAACTGGAAACACCATATATTTT. Filled out from reference TRBV7-8 and TRBJ1-3, the complete variable domain reads GAGVSQSPRYKVAKRGQDVALRCDPISGHVSLFWYQQALGQGPEFLTYFQNEAQLDKSGLPSDRFFAERPEGSVSTLKIQRTQQEDSAVYLCASSDRGGTGNTIYFGEGSWLTVV.

This clone was counted many times. This chain connects TRBV2 to TRBJ1-1; 9 bases are a match to TRBD1. This CDR3 spans 14 amino acids. The trim removed 10 bases at V and 4 bases at J, leaving 10 bases unmatched. Germline CDR1 and CDR2: SNHLY and FYNNEI. The CDR3 DNA reads TGTGCCACATTACCACAGGGGGCCAGCACTGAAGCTTTCTTT. This translates into CATLPQGASTEAFF.

The chain joins TRBV10-2 to TRBJ1-3, with D maybe TRBD1 (5 bases). Germline loops: CDR1 WSHSY, CDR2 SAAADI. The V and J ends lost 4 bases and 3 bases respectively, with 7 bases between them. The CDR3 length is 13 residues. CDR3 nucleotides: TGCGCCAGCAGTGCGGGGGGTGGAAACACCATATATTTT. Translated: CASSAGGGNTIYF.

The CDR3 protein is CASSGDRDHFSGNTIYF. In DNA form, the CDR3 reads TGTGCCAGCAGCGGGGACAGGGATCACTTCTCTGGAAACACCATATATTTT. The chain couples TRBV12-1 to TRBJ1-3; the table assigns TRBD1, which was not confirmed against the DNA. TRBV12-1 counts as a pseudogene. This CDR3 is 17 amino acids long.

As to this clone: A read error may produce the germline difference seen at one junction end. V is TRBV7-9 and J is TRBJ2-7; D perhaps matches TRBD1 (6 bases). This CDR3 comprises 12 residues. The germline gives CDR1 SEHNR, CDR2 FQNEAQ (reference sequence). The CDR3 spells CSSSLEARGIHF. The CDR3 DNA is TGTTCCAGCAGCTTAGAGGCCAGGGGAATACACTTC.

The CDR3 DNA sequence: TGTGCCTGGGTCTTACAGGGGAAAGAGACCCAGTACTTC. It is translated as CAWVLQGKETQYF. The chain recombines TRBV30 with TRBJ2-5, with 7 bases fitting TRBD1. After removal of 5 bases from V and 3 bases from J, the junction contained 6 bases not matched to a gene. The CDR3 totals 13 residues. Germline V gives CDR1 GTSNPN, CDR2 SVGIG (reference sequence).

The chain has TRBV28 and TRBJ2-7; TRBD1 aligns across 9 bases. The V segment lost 0 bases and the J segment 2 bases; nucleotides outside the gene matches: 8. The CDR3 has 17 residues. CDR1 is MDHEN and CDR2 is SYDVKM in the germline V gene. CDR3 in amino acids: CASSLWVGTGNTYEQYF. As DNA, the CDR3 is TGTGCCAGCAGTTTATGGGTTGGGACAGGGAATACCTACGAGCAGTACTTC. The variable domain in full, with the rest retrieved from reference TRBV28 and TRBJ2-7, is DVKVTQSSRYLVKRTGEKVFLECVQDMDHENMFWYRQDPGLGLRLIYFSYDVKMKEKGDIPEGYSVSREKKERFSLILESASTNQTSMYLCASSLWVGTGNTYEQYFGPGTRLTVT.

The chain is built from TRBV29-1 and TRBJ1-2; maybe TRBD1 (5 bases). CDR3 length: 12 residues. Trimming cost V 2 bases and J 3 bases, with 7 bases left between them. Germline CDR1 reads SQVTM; CDR2 reads ANQGSEA. This CDR3 reads CSVEQQDYGYTF. The CDR3 nucleotides read TGCAGCGTTGAACAACAGGACTATGGCTACACCTTC.

Points on this clone: At one end the junction does not follow the germline gene, possibly because of a read error. The chain recombines TRBV7-2 with TRBJ2-1; 10 nucleotides align to TRBD2. In germline, CDR1 is SGHTA, CDR2 FQGNSA. This CDR3 has 16 residues. The CDR3 region has the DNA TGTGCCAGCAGCTTATGGCCAGTAGCGGGGGGACGGGACCAGATCTTC. It yields the protein CASSLWPVAGGRDQIF.

The rearrangement joins TRBV5-1 to TRBJ1-3; weak D call: TRBD1 (5 bases). CDR1 and CDR2 from the germline V gene are SGHRS and YFSETQ. The CDR3 sequence is 16 residues long. The germline V and J ends were trimmed by 7 bases and 0 bases, with 17 bases remaining between them. The CDR3 is CASASAGTNSGNTIYF. DNA for the CDR3: TGCGCCAGCGCCTCCGCGGGGACGAACTCTGGAAACACCATATATTTT.

CDR3 loop: CASSPRAQGGFVGAFF. CDR3 nucleotides: TGTGCCAGCTCACCACGTGCGCAGGGGGGATTTGTGGGAGCTTTCTTT. The chain carries TRBV18 and TRBJ1-1, with 7 nucleotides matching TRBD1. CDR1 is KGHSH, CDR2 LQKENI, per germline. Trimming removed 1 base from V and 10 bases from J; junction bases left unmatched: 15. The CDR3 covers 16 residues.

CDR3 loop: CASSFNRGYSPLHF. The DNA for the CDR3 is TGTGCCAGCAGCTTCAACCGGGGATATTCACCCCTCCACTTT. The V call is TRBV7-2, the J call TRBJ1-6; D is undetermined. The V end was cut by 3 bases, the J end by 8 bases, with 11 bases between. Germline CDR1 SGHTA, CDR2 FQGNSA. This CDR3 region has 14 residues. Full variable domain (outside the CDR3, taken from reference TRBV7-2 and TRBJ1-6): GAGVSQSPSNKVTEKGKDVELRCDPISGHTALYWYRQSLGQGLEFLIYFQGNSAPDKSGLPSDRFSAERTGGSVSTLTIQRTQQEDSAVYLCASSFNRGYSPLHFGNGTRLTVT.

This clone was seen only a few times. This chain connects TRBV6-6 to TRBJ1-5, with D uncertain. The V gene's germline CDR1 is MNHNY and CDR2 SVGAGI (reference sequence). The CDR3 totals 14 residues. With 6 bases removed from V and 6 bases from J, the gap between germline ends came to 15 bases. This chain's CDR3 is CASRGRTASQPQHF. In DNA, the CDR3 is TGTGCCAGCAGAGGCAGGACTGCGAGTCAGCCCCAGCATTTT.

The CDR3 bases are TGTGCCAGCTCCCCTACGAGGAGCATGAACACTGAAGCTTTCTTT. Protein: CASSPTRSMNTEAFF. The gene calls are TRBV18 and TRBJ1-1; no definite D call. Per the germline V gene, CDR1 is KGHSH and CDR2 is LQKENI. With 6 bases removed from V and 0 bases from J, the gap between germline ends came to 14 bases. The CDR3 sequence is 15 residues long.

The chain is built from TRBV7-3 and TRBJ1-6, with TRBD1 matching 9 bases. Germline loops: CDR1 SGHTA, CDR2 FQGTGA. With 2 bases clipped from V and 10 bases from J, the junction kept 6 bases outside the gene matches. The CDR3 spans 15 residues. CDR3 sequence: CASSLGQGRQSPLHF. The CDR3 DNA follows: TGTGCCAGCAGCTTAGGACAGGGGAGACAATCACCCCTCCACTTT. The whole variable domain, remainder taken from reference TRBV7-3 and TRBJ1-6, is GAGVSQTPSNKVTEKGKYVELRCDPISGHTALYWYRQSLGQGPEFLIYFQGTGAADDSGLPNDRFFAVRPEGSVSTLKIQRTERGDSAVYLCASSLGQGRQSPLHFGNGTRLTVT.

This chain links TRBV2 with TRBJ2-1, with TRBD2 matching over 7 bases. Germline loops: CDR1 SNHLY, CDR2 FYNNEI. The J segment lost 5 bases and the V segment lost 4 bases, leaving 2 bases of the junction unmatched. The CDR3 contains 13 residues. Here the CDR3 reads CASSGRGDNEQFF. As DNA, the CDR3 is TGTGCCAGCAGTGGACGGGGGGACAATGAGCAGTTCTTC.

The chain combines TRBV5-6 with TRBJ1-1; D is perhaps TRBD1 (6 bases). This CDR3 region has 15 residues. Germline CDR1 is SGHDT and CDR2 is YYEEEE. The V end lost 1 base, the J end lost 1 base, and 11 bases lay between the germline ends. The CDR3 reads CASSLIEDRNTEAFF. The CDR3 DNA is TGTGCCAGCAGCTTGATCGAGGACAGGAACACTGAAGCTTTCTTT.

V usage is TRBV5-1 and J usage is TRBJ1-6, with D unresolved. The ends were cut back, 0 bases at V and 7 bases at J, with 8 bases in the middle. CDR1 and CDR2 (germline): SGHRS, YFSETQ. The CDR3 is 14 amino acids. CDR3 in DNA: TGCGCCAGCAGCTTGGACATTATGAATTCACCCCTCCACTTT. Translating gives CASSLDIMNSPLHF.

In its sample, this clone was seen a few times. The chain's CDR3 is CSVNPGETEAFF. CDR3 nucleotide sequence: TGCAGCGTTAACCCGGGGGAGACTGAAGCTTTCTTT. The V gene is TRBV29-1, the J gene TRBJ1-1, with D perhaps matching TRBD1 (5 bases). This CDR3 is 12 amino acids long. Deletions cut 5 bases from V and 5 bases from J, with 12 bases between. Germline lookup yields CDR1 SQVTM and CDR2 ANQGSEA.

The table lists this clone with a few counts. This chain joins TRBV19 and TRBJ1-6; 7 nucleotides align to TRBD1. The CDR3 spans 13 residues. The J segment lost 9 bases and the V segment lost 10 bases, leaving 9 bases of the junction unmatched. Per the germline V gene, CDR1 is LNHDA and CDR2 is SQIVND (reference sequence). CDR3 nucleotides: TGTGCCACTCAACAGGGGATTGGTTCACCCCTCCACTTT. Translation gives CATQQGIGSPLHF.

The CDR3 DNA sequence: TGTGCCAGCAGAAGGGAGAGTCTCACTGAAGCTTTCTTT. As protein: CASRRESLTEAFF. The chain links TRBV6-6 to TRBJ1-1; unclear D gene. The CDR3 runs to 13 residues. V was shortened by 6 bases and J by 4 bases, with 12 bases between the two germline ends. Looked up from germline, CDR1 is MNHNY and CDR2 is SVGAGI (reference sequence).

The J gene is TRBJ1-2, the V gene TRBV5-1, with 7 bases that match TRBD1. V was clipped by 4 bases and J by 0 bases; unmatched bases: 6. Germline V gene sequence: CDR1 SGHRS, CDR2 YFSETQ. The CDR3 has 15 amino acids. DNA of the CDR3: TGCGCCAGCAGCGTGGGACAGCCAACTAACTATGGCTACACCTTC. It encodes CASSVGQPTNYGYTF.

The chain is built from TRBV7-2 and TRBJ1-6; D possibly corresponds to TRBD1 (5 bases). Between the trimmed V and J ends, which lost 5 bases and 8 bases, there was a span of 16 bases. The germline CDR1 and CDR2 sequences are SGHTA and FQGNSA. The CDR3 extends over 15 amino acids. The chain's CDR3 is CASSRTGGRDSPLHF. The CDR3 DNA reads as TGTGCCAGCAGCCGGACCGGGGGAAGGGATTCACCCCTCCACTTT.

This clone was observed a handful of times. The chain couples TRBV28 to TRBJ2-1; TRBD1 is a possible D gene (6 bases). Germline CDR1 MDHEN, CDR2 SYDVKM. V lost 7 bases, J lost 7 bases, and 17 bases lay in between. CDR3 length equals 14 residues. The DNA for the CDR3 is TGTGCCAGCAAGACAGGAGGAATACGGAATGAGCAGTTCTTC. It translates to CASKTGGIRNEQFF.